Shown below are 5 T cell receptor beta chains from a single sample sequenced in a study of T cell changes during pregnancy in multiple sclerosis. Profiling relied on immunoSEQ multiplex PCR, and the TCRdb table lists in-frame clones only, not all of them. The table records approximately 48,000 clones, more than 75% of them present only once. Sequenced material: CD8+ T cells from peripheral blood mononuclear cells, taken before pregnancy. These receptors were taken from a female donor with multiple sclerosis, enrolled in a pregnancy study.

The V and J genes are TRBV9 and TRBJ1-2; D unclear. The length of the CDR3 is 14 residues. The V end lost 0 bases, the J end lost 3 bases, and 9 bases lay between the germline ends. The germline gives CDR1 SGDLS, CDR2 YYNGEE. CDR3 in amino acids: CASSVAGTDYGYTF. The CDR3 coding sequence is TGTGCCAGCAGCGTAGCAGGAACTGACTATGGCTACACCTTC.

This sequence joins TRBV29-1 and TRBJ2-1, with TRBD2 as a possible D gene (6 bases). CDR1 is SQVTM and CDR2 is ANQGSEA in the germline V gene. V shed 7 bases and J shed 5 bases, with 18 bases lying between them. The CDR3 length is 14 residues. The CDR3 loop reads CSAPPGLWNNEQFF. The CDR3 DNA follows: TGCAGCGCACCACCGGGACTGTGGAACAATGAGCAGTTCTTC.

CDR3 in DNA: TGTGCTAGTGGCCCCGGTGGGGCAGCCTACGAGCAGTACTTC. Translating gives CASGPGGAAYEQYF. The rearrangement uses TRBV12-5 and TRBJ2-7, with a weak D call TRBD1 (5 bases). Germline V gene lookup returns CDR1 LGHNT and CDR2 FRNRAP. CDR3 size: 14 residues. Trimming pared 6 bases from V and 2 bases from J, leaving 14 bases between. The full variable domain, with the rest looked up from reference TRBV12-5 and TRBJ2-7, is DARVTQTPRHKVTEMGQEVTMRCQPILGHNTVFWYRQTMMQGLELLAYFRNRAPLDDSGMPKDRFSAEMPDATLATLKIQPSEPRDSAVYFCASGPGGAAYEQYFGPGTRLTVT.

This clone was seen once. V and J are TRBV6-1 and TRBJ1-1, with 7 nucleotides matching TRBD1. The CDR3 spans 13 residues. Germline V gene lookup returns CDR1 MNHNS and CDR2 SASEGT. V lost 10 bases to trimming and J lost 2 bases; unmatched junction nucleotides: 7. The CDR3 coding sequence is TGTGCCACCCGACAGGGTCCCAACACTGAAGCTTTCTTT. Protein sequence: CATRQGPNTEAFF.

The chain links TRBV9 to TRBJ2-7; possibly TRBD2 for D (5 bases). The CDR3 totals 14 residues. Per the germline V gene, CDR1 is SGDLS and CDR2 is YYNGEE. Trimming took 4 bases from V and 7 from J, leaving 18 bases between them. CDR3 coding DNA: TGTGCCAGCAGCCCCCCGGGGTGGCCTGAGGAGCAGTACTTC. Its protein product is CASSPPGWPEEQYF.